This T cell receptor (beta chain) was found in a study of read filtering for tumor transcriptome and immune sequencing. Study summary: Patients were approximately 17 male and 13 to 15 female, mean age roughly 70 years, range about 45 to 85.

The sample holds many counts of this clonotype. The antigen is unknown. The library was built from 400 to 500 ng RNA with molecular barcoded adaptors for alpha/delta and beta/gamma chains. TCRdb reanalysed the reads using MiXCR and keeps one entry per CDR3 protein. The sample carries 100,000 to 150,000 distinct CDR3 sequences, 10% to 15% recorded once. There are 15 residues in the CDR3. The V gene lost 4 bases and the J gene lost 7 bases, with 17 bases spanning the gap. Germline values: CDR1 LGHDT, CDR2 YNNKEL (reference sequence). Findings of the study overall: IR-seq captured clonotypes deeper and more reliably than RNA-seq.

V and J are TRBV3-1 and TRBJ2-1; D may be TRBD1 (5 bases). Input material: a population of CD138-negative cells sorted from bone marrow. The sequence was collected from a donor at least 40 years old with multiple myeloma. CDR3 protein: CASSLCLSRGNEQFF. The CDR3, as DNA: TGTGCCAGCAGCCTTTGCCTCTCAAGGGGTAATGAGCAGTTCTTC.